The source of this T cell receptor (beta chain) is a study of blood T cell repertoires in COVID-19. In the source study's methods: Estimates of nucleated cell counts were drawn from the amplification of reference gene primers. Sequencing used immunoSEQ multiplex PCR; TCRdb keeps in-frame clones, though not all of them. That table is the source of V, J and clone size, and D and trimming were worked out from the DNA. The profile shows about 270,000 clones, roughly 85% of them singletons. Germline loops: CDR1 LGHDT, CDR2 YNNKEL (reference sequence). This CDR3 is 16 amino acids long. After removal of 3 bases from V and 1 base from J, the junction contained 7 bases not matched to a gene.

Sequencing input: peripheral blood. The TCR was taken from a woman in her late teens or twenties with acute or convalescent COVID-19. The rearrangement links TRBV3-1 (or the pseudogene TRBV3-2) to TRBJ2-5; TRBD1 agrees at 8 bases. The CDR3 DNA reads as TGTGCCAGCAGCCAGATGACAGGGGAGGTCCAAGAGACCCAGTACTTC. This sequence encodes CASSQMTGEVQETQYF.